These T cell receptor beta chains were read from a single sample in a study of cytomegalovirus exposure and HLA in healthy donors. The protocol was immunoSEQ multiplex PCR, while the TCRdb copy is restricted to in-frame clones and leaves out a portion. The data contain about 360,000 clones, roughly 85% of them singletons. Sequencing was carried out using PBMCs. Receptors were obtained from a woman younger than 35 in good health and CMV-seronegative. Each CDR3 is given with its conserved first and last residue. The size entry is marked missing in some rows and otherwise reads once, few, many or a size class.

clone size: NA; J gene: TRBJ2-1; V gene: TRBV10-3; CDR3 protein: CAILGTNNEQFF
clone size: NA; J gene: TRBJ2-2; V gene: TRBV18; CDR3 protein: CASSPLAGGQGTGELFF
clone size: NA; J gene: TRBJ1-1; V gene: TRBV27; CDR3 protein: CASLDRDRQGTEAFF
clone size: NA; J gene: TRBJ2-7; V gene: TRBV28; CDR3 protein: CASSLSVGGADYEQYF
clone size: NA; J gene: TRBJ2-7; V gene: TRBV5-3; CDR3 protein: CARSPTLAGGTYEQYF
clone size: NA; J gene: TRBJ2-1; V gene: TRBV29-1; CDR3 protein: CSVEGSGGVSYNEQFF
clone size: NA; J gene: TRBJ2-5; V gene: TRBV9; CDR3 protein: CASSAQGRWETQYF
clone size: NA; J gene: TRBJ2-1; V gene: TRBV7-8; CDR3 protein: CASSSGLGNEQFF
clone size: once; J gene: TRBJ1-2; V gene: TRBV25-1; CDR3 protein: CASSEAGDYGYTF
clone size: NA; J gene: TRBJ2-7; V gene: TRBV4-1; CDR3 protein: CASSQFMAGQAAYEQYF